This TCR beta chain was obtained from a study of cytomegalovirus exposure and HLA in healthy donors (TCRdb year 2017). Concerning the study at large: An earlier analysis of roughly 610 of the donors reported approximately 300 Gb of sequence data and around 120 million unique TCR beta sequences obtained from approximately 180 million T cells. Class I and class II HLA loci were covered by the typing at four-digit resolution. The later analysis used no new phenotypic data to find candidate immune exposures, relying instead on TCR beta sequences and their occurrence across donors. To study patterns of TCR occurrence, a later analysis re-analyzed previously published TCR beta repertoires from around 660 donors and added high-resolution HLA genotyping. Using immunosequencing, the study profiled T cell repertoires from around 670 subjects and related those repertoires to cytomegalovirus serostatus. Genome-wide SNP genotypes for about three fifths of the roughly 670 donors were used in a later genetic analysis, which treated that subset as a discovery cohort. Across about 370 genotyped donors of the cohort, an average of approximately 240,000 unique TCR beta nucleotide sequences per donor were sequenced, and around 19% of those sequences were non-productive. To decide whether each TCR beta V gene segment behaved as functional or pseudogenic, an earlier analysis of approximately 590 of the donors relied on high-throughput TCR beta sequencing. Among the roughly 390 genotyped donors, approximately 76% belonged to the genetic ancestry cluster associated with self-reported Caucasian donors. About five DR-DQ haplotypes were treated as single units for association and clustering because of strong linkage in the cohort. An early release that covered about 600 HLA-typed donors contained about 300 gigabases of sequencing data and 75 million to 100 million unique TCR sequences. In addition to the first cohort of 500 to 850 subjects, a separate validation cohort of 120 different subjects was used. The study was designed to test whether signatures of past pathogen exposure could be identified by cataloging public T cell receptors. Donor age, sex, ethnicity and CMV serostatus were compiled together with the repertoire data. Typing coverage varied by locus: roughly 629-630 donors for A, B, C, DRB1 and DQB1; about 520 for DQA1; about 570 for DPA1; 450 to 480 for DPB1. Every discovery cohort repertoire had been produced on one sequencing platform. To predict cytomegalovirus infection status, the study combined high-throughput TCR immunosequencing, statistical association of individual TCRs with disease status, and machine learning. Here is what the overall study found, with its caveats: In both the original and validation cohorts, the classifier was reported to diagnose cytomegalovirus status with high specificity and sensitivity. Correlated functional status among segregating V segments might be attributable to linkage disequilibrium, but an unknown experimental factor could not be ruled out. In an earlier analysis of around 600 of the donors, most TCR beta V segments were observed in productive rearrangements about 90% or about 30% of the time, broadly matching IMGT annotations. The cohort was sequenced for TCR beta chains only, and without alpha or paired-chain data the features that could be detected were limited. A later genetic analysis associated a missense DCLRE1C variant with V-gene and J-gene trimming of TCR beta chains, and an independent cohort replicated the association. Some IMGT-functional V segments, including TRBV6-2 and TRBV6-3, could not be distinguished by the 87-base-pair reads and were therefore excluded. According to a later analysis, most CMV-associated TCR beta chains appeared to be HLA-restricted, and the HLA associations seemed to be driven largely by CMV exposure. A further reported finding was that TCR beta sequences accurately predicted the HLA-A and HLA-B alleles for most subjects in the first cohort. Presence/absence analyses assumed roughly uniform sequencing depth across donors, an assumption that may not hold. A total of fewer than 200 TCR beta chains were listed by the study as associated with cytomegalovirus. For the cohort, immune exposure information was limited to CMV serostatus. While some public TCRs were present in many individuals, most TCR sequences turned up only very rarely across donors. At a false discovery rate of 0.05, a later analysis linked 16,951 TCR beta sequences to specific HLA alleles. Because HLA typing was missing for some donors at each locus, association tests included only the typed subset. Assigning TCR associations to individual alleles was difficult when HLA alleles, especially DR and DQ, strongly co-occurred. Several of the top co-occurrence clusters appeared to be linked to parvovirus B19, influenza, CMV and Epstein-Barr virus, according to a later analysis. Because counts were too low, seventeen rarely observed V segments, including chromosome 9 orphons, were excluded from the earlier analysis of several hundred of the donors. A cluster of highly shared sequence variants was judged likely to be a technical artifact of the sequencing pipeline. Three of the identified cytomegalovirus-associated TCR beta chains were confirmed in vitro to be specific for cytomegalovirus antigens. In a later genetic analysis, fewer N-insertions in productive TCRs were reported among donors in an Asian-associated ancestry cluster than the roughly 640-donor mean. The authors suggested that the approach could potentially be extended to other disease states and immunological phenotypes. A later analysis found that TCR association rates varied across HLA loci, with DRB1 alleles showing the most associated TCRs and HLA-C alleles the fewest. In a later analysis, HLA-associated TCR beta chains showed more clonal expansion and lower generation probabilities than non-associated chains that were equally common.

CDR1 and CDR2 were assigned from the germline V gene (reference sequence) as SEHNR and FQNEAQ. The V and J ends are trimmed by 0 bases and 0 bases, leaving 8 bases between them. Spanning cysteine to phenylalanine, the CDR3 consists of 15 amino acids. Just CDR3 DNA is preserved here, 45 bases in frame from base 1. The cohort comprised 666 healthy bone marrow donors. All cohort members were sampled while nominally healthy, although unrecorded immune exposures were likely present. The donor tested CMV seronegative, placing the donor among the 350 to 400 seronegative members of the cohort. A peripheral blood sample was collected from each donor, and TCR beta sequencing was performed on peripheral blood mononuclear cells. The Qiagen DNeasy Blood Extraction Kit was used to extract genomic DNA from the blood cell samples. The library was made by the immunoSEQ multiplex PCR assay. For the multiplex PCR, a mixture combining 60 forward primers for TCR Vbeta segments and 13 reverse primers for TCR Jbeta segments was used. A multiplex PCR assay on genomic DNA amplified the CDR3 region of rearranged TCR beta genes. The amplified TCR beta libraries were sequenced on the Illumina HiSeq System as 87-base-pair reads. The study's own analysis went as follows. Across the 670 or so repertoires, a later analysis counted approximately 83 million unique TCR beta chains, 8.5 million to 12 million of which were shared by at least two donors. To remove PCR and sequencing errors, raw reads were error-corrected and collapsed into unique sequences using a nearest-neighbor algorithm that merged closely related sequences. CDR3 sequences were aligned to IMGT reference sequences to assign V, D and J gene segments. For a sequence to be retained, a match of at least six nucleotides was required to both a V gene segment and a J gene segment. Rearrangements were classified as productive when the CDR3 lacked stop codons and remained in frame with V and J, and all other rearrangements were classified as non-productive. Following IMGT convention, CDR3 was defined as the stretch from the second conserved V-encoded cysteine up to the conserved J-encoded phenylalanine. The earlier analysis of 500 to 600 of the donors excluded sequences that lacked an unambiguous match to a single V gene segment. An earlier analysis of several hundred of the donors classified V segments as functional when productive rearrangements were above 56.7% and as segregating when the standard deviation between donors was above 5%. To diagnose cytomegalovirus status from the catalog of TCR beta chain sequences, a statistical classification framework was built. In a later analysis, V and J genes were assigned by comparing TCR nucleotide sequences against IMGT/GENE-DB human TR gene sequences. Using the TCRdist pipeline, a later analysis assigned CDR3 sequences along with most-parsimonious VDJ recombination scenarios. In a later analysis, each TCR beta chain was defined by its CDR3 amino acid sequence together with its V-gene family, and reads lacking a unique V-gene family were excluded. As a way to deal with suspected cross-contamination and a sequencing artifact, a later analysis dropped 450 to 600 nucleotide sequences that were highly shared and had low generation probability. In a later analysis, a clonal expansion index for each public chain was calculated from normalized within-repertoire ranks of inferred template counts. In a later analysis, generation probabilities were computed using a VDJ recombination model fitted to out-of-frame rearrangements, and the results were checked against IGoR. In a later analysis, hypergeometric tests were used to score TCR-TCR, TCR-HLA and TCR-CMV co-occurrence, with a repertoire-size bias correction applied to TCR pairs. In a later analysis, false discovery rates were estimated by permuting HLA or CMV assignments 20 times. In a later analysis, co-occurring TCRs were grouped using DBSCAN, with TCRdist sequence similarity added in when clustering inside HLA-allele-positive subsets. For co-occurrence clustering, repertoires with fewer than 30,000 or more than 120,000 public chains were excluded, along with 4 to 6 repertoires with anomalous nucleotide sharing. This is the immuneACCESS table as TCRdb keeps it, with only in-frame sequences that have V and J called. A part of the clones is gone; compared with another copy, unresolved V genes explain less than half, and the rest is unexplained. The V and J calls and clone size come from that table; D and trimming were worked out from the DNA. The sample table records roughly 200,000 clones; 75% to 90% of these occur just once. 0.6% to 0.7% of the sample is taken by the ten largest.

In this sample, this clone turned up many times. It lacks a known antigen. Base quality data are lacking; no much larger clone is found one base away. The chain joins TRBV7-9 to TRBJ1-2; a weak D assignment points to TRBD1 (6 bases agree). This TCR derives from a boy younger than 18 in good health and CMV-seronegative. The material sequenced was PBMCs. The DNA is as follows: TGTGCCAGCAGCTTAGCACAGGGCACTAACTATGGCTACACCTTC. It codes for CASSLAQGTNYGYTF.